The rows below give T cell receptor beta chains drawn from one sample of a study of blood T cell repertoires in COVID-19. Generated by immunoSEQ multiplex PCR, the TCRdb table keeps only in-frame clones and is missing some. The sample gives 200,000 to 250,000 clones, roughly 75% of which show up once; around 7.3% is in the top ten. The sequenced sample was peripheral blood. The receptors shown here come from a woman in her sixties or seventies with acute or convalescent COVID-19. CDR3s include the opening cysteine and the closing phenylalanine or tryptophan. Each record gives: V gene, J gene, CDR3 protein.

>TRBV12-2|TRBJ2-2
CASRLRKGHVTNTGELFF
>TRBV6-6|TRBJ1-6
CASSQLSTATRNSPLHF
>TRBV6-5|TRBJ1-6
CASSRQGHNSPLHF
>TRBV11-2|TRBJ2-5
CASSFTVILQGYQETQYF
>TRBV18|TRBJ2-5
CASSPRAGVETQYF
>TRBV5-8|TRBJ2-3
CASGPSRQGSTQYF
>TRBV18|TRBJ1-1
CASSPGAANTEAFF
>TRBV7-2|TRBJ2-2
CASSLDGRTPGELFF
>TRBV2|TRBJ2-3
CASGHYGGTSTDTQYF
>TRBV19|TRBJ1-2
CASWSGEGGYTF
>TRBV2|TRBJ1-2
CASSPPGQLGNYGYTF
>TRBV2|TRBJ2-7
CASELERVGEQYF
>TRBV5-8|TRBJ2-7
CASSSDSYEQYF
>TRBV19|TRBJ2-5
CASKEGGETQYF
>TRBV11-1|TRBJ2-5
CASSLGGGEETQYF
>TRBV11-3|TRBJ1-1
CASSLGQKDTEAFF
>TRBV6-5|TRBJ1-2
CASRRRESDYGYTF
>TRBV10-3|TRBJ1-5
CAISDSFQPQHF
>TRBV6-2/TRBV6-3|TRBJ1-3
CASSYSDTSGNTIYF
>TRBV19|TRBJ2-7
CASSLGSGGGYEQYF
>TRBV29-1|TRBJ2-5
CSVAQETQYF
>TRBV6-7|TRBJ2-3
CASSNLAGDPLTDTQYF
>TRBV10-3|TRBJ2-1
CATQRDWGSYNEQFF
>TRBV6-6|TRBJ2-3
CASSYPQGATDTQYF
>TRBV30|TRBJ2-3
CAWSRGGSTDTQYF
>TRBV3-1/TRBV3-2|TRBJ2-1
CASSQELPGDEQFF
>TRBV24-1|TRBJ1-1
CATSDTRGQYTEAFF
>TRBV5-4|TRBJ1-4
CASSRDRGEKLFF
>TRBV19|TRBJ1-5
CASSGTGFQPQHF
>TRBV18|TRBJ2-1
CASSPLPERGEQFF
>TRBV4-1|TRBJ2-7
CASSQRAGLYEQYF
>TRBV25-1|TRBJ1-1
CASRRAGASTEAFF
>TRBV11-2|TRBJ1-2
CASSFQGADYGYTF
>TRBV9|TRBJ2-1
CASSSLSANEQFF